This record concerns one T cell receptor beta chain sequence. CDR1 is SGHTA and CDR2 is FQGNSA in the germline V gene. Trimming cost V 7 bases and J 8 bases; bases outside gene matches: 11. The CDR3 spans 15 residues. TCRdb keeps only in-frame clones here, not all; method: immunoSEQ multiplex PCR. The sample includes tens of thousands of clones, 85% to 90% seen only once; the top ten take 9.5%. The data were taken from a study of T cell changes during pregnancy in multiple sclerosis. The starting material was peripheral blood, obtained after pregnancy. V gene TRBV7-2 combines with J gene TRBJ1-6; 7 nucleotides agree with TRBD1. The source is a female donor in good health, enrolled as a control in a pregnancy study. CDR3 region: CASTERRGQDSPLHF. The CDR3 coding sequence is TGTGCCAGCACCGAGCGGAGGGGGCAGGATTCACCCCTCCACTTT.